The 23 T cell receptor beta chains presented below share a single source sample, sequenced in a study of early T cells in non-severe SARS-CoV-2 infection. A single record per CDR3 protein comes from TCRdb applying MiXCR to the 5' RACE reads. Of roughly 56,000 distinct CDR3 sequences in the sample, about 13% were seen once. Sequenced sample: whole blood. These receptors came from an adult who was a healthcare worker with PCR-confirmed SARS-CoV-2 infection or an uninfected control (not recorded which).

The chain has TRBV29-1 and TRBJ2-7; 7 bases line up with TRBD1. Germline CDR1 and CDR2: SQVTM and ANQGSEA. V shed 6 bases and J 0 bases; nucleotides not matched to a gene: 5. The CDR3 runs 13 residues. The CDR3 reads CSVGTDLSYEQYF. The CDR3 nucleotides are TGCAGCGTCGGGACAGACCTCTCCTACGAGCAGTACTTC.

The rearrangement links TRBV10-3 to TRBJ1-5; D is undetermined. This CDR3 comprises 13 residues. Germline CDR1 reads ENHRY; CDR2 reads SYGVKD. V gave up 3 bases and J gave up 3 bases, with 6 bases separating them. The CDR3 protein is CAISDGDNQPQHF. The DNA for the CDR3 is TGTGCCATCAGTGACGGGGACAATCAGCCCCAGCATTTT.

There are a few counts of this clonotype. The rearrangement joins TRBV27 to TRBJ1-6; D is unresolved. From germline, CDR1 is MNHEY and CDR2 SMNVEV (reference sequence). Trimming left V 5 bases short and J 6 bases short, with 8 bases between. The CDR3 runs to 13 residues. The CDR3 bases are TGTGCCAGCAGTCGGACGGTTAATTCACCCCTCCACTTT. The encoded protein is CASSRTVNSPLHF.

The chain couples TRBV23-1 to TRBJ2-3; 7 bases match TRBD1. TRBV23-1 is flagged as an ORF with uncertain function. V lost 6 bases and J lost 0; bases outside the gene matches: 6. The length of the CDR3 is 15 residues. In DNA, the CDR3 is TGCGCCAGCAGCCACGGGACAGATAGCACAGATACGCAGTATTTT. Translation: CASSHGTDSTDTQYF.

Notes on this clonotype: A much larger clone differs from this one at a single base, so this may be a read error. The genes are TRBV30 and TRBJ1-2; no clear D. Per the germline V gene, CDR1 is GTSNPN and CDR2 is SVGIG (reference sequence). The germline V and J ends were trimmed by 0 bases and 2 bases, with 7 bases remaining between them. The length of the CDR3 is 13 residues. DNA of the CDR3: TGTGCCTGGAGTGTACTGGAAAACTATGGCTACACCTTC. It translates to CAWSVLENYGYTF.

The CDR3 spells CASSPWGADYGYTF. CDR3 DNA: TGTGCCAGCTCACCATGGGGCGCGGACTATGGCTACACCTTC. The rearrangement uses TRBV18 and TRBJ1-2, with a possible D match to TRBD1 (5 bases). CDR1 is KGHSH and CDR2 is LQKENI in the germline V gene. The CDR3 runs to 14 residues. V was clipped by 2 bases and J by 3 bases, with 10 bases between them. Full variable domain (outside the CDR3, taken from reference TRBV18 and TRBJ1-2): NAGVMQNPRHLVRRRGQEARLRCSPMKGHSHVYWYRQLPEEGLKFMVYLQKENIIDESGMPKERFSAEFPKEGPSILRIQQVVRGDSAAYFCASSPWGADYGYTFGSGTRLTVV.

This CDR3 reads CASSRGQLKETQYF. The DNA of the CDR3 is TGTGCCAGCAGCCGGGGACAGCTTAAAGAGACCCAGTACTTC. This chain joins TRBV11-2 and TRBJ2-5; 7 bases fit TRBD1. The CDR3 is 14 residues long. CDR1 and CDR2 from the germline V gene are SGHAT and FQNNGV. V lost 5 bases and J lost 3; bases outside the gene matches: 6.

This clonotype appeared a few times. The chain recombines TRBV7-8 with TRBJ2-3, with a possible D match to TRBD2 (5 bases). The germline V gene encodes CDR1 SGHVS and CDR2 FQNEAQ. Trimming shortened V by 2 bases and J by 5 bases, and 11 bases separated the two germline ends. This CDR3 is 14 amino acids long. CDR3 in DNA: TGTGCCAGCAGCTTATCGGGGATTGGAGATACGCAGTATTTT. It codes for CASSLSGIGDTQYF.

This clonotype has at least ten counts. Germline and junction disagree at one end, which may indicate a read error. The CDR3 spells CSARGDRGLGYEQYF. The CDR3 nucleotides are TGCAGTGCGAGAGGGGACAGGGGGCTAGGCTACGAGCAGTACTTC. This sequence joins TRBV20-1 and TRBJ2-7; 12 bases line up with TRBD1. This CDR3 is 15 amino acids long. Germline CDR1 reads DFQATT; CDR2 reads SNEGSKA (reference sequence).

This clonotype was detected ten times or more. The rearrangement links TRBV30 to TRBJ1-3; D is ambiguous. V lost 3 bases to trimming and J lost 2 bases, with 2 bases between them. Germline loops: CDR1 GTSNPN, CDR2 SVGIG (reference sequence). This CDR3 region has 11 residues. The CDR3 region is CAWSPGNTIYF. DNA of the CDR3: TGTGCCTGGAGCCCTGGAAACACCATATATTTT.

The CDR3 region has the DNA TGTGCCAGCAGCGTGGACAGGGATGAGCAGTTCTTC. It specifies CASSVDRDEQFF. This chain uses TRBV9 with TRBJ2-1; 8 positions match TRBD1. V trimming: 2 bases; J trimming: 8 bases; junction bases outside the gene matches: 0. The germline V gene encodes CDR1 SGDLS and CDR2 YYNGEE. The CDR3 length is 12 residues.

About this clonotype: This clone may be a read error of a much larger clone one base away. The J gene is TRBJ2-3, the V gene TRBV5-1, with D perhaps TRBD2 (5 bases). The V and J ends lost 4 bases and 4 bases respectively, with 10 bases between them. The CDR3 extends over 13 amino acids. Germline V gene sequence: CDR1 SGHRS, CDR2 YFSETQ. CDR3 residues: CASSGSNSDTQYF. The CDR3 DNA sequence: TGCGCCAGCAGCGGGAGTAACTCAGATACGCAGTATTTT.

With regard to this clonotype: One end of the junction fails to match germline, which may point to a read error. The gene calls are TRBV28 and TRBJ1-4, with D maybe TRBD1 (5 bases). The CDR3 has 15 residues. Germline values: CDR1 MDHEN, CDR2 SYDVKM. CDR3 amino acids: CASCVDRRLNEKLSF. The DNA of the CDR3 is TGTGCCAGCTGTGTTGACAGACGCCTTAATGAAAAACTGTCTTTT. Full variable domain (rest looked up from reference TRBV28 and TRBJ1-4): DVKVTQSSRYLVKRTGEKVFLECVQDMDHENMFWYRQDPGLGLRLIYFSYDVKMKEKGDIPEGYSVSREKKERFSLILESASTNQTSMYLCASCVDRRLNEKLSFGSGTQLSVL.

There are a few counts of this clonotype. V gene TRBV7-6 combines with J gene TRBJ1-3; D ambiguous. Germline assignment: CDR1 SGHVS and CDR2 FNYEAQ. Trimming took off 3 bases at V and 0 bases at J, with 9 bases between the two ends. The CDR3 has 15 amino acids. The CDR3 is CASSFSGNSGNTIYF. Written as DNA, the CDR3 is TGTGCCAGCAGCTTCTCCGGGAACTCTGGAAACACCATATATTTT.

This rearrangement joins TRBV28 to TRBJ2-2, with 9 bases identical to TRBD2. Germline CDR1 reads MDHEN; CDR2 reads SYDVKM. CDR3 size: 16 residues. After removal of 6 bases from V and 4 bases from J, the junction contained 9 bases not matched to a gene. Here the CDR3 DNA reads TGTGCCAGCAGCCGGATTAGCGGGGGATCCACCGGGGAGCTGTTTTTT. It specifies CASSRISGGSTGELFF.

This clonotype was seen more than once but under ten times. This chain joins TRBV4-3 and TRBJ2-5; 12 nucleotides agree with TRBD2. The junction had 9 bases not matched to a gene; V was cut back by 7 bases and J by 3 bases. This CDR3 has 16 amino acids. The germline gives CDR1 LGHNA, CDR2 YSLEER. The DNA of the CDR3 is TGCGCCAGCACCCCTCTAGCGGGAGGGGCGGAAGAGACCCAGTACTTC. Protein product: CASTPLAGGAEETQYF.

This clonotype was seen at least ten times. This chain uses TRBV5-5 with TRBJ1-2, with 12 positions matching TRBD1. Germline V gene sequence: CDR1 SGHKS, CDR2 YYEKEE (reference sequence). The CDR3 sequence is 16 residues long. The ends lost 3 bases at V and 8 bases at J; junction bases unmatched: 11. Written as DNA, the CDR3 is TGTGCCAGCAGCTCTAACCGGGACAGGGGGCGCGAAGGCTACACCTTC. Translating gives CASSSNRDRGREGYTF.

This clonotype was counted only a few times. This sequence joins TRBV20-1 and TRBJ1-1; no reliable D call. CDR3 length equals 13 residues. Germline V gene lookup returns CDR1 DFQATT and CDR2 SNEGSKA (reference sequence). In DNA form, the CDR3 reads TGCAGCCCCGCGAAAGGTATGAACACTGAAGCTTTCTTT. This translates into CSPAKGMNTEAFF.

This clonotype was detected only a few times. The J gene is TRBJ2-7, the V gene TRBV4-3, with 10 bases lining up with TRBD2. This CDR3 is built from 14 residues. CDR1 is LGHNA and CDR2 is YSLEER in the germline V gene. With 2 bases clipped from V and 6 bases from J, the junction kept 4 bases outside the gene matches. CDR3 nucleotides: TGCGCCAGCAGCCAACTAGCGGGAGTTTCCGAGCAGTACTTC. Translated, it gives CASSQLAGVSEQYF.

This clonotype was detected a few times. The chain carries TRBV30 and TRBJ2-1; D perhaps matches TRBD2 (6 bases). V shed 0 bases and J shed 9 bases, with 12 bases lying between them. Germline CDR1 reads GTSNPN; CDR2 reads SVGIG (reference sequence). The length of the CDR3 is 13 residues. The CDR3 nucleotides are TGTGCCTGGAGTGTGCGGAGGGCGGGTGAGCAGTTCTTC. As protein: CAWSVRRAGEQFF.

The chain employs TRBV10-2 and TRBJ2-7, with no clear D. The CDR3 spans 12 residues. Trimming left V 5 bases short and J 3 bases short, with 8 bases between. Germline-derived CDR1 and CDR2 are WSHSY and SAAADI. The CDR3 DNA is TGCGCCAGCAGTTTGGTAGTCTACGAGCAGTACTTC. Its translation is CASSLVVYEQYF.

This clonotype occurred many times. The V and J genes are TRBV2 and TRBJ2-7; the match to TRBD1 covers 8 bases. The CDR3 has 13 residues. V dropped 5 bases and J dropped 3; count of bases not matched to a gene: 3. Germline lookup yields CDR1 SNHLY and CDR2 FYNNEI. The CDR3 region is CASSYDRGYEQYF. DNA for the CDR3: TGTGCCAGCAGTTACGACAGGGGCTACGAGCAGTACTTC.

This clonotype was seen a few times. The chain is built from TRBV29-1 and TRBJ2-5; D remains unclear. CDR1 is SQVTM and CDR2 is ANQGSEA in the germline V gene. The CDR3 has 10 amino acids. Trimming took 6 bases from V and 9 from J, leaving 11 bases between them. The CDR3 loop is CSVGPGAQYF. The CDR3 DNA reads TGCAGCGTCGGGCCTGGGGCCCAGTACTTC.